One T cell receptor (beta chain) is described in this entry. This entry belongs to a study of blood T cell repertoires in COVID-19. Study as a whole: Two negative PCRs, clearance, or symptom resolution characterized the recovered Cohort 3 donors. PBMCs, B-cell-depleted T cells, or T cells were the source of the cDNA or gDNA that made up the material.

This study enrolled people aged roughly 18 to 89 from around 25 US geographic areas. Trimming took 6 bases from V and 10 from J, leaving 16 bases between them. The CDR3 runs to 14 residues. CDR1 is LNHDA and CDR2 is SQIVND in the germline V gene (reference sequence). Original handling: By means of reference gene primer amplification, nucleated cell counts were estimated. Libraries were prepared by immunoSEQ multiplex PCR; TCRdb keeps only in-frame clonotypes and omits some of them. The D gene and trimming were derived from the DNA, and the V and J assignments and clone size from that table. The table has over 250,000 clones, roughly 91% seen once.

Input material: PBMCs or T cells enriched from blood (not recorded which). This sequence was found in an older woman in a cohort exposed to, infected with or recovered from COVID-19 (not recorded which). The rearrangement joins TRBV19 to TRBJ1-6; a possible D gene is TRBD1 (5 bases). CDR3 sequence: CASRATEPTSPLHF. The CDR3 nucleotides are TGTGCCAGTAGGGCGACAGAGCCCACATCACCCCTCCACTTT.